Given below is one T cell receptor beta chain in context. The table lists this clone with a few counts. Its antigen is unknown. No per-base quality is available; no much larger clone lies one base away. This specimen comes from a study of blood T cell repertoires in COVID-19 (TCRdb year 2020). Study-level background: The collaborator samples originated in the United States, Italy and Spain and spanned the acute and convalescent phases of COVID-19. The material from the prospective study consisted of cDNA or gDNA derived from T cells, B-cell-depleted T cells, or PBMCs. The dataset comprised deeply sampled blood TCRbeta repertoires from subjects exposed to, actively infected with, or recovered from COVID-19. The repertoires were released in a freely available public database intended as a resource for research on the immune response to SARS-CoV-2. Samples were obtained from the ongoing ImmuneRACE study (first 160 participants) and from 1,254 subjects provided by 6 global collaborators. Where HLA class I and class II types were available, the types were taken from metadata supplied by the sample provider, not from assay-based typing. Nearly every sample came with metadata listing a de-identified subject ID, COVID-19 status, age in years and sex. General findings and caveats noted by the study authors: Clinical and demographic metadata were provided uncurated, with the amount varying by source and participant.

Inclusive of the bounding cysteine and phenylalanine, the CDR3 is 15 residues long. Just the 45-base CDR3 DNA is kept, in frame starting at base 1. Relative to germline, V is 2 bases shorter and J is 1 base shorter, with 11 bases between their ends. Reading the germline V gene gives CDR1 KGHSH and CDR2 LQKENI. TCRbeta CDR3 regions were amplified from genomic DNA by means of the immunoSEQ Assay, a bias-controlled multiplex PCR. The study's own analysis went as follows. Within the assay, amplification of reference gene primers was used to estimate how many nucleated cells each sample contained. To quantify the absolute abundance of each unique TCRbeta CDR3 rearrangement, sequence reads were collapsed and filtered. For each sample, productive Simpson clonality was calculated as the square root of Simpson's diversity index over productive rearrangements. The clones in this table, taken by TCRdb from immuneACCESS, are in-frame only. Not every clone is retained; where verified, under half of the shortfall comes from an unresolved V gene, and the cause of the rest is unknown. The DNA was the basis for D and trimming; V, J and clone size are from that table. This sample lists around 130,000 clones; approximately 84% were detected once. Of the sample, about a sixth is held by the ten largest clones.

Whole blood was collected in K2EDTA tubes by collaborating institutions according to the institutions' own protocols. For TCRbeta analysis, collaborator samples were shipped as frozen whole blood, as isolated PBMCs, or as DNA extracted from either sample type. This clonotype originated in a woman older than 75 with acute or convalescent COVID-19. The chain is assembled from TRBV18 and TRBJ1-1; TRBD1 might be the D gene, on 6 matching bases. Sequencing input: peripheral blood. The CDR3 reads CASSPSAGENTEAFF. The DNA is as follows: TGTGCCAGCTCACCATCCGCAGGGGAGAACACTGAAGCTTTCTTT.